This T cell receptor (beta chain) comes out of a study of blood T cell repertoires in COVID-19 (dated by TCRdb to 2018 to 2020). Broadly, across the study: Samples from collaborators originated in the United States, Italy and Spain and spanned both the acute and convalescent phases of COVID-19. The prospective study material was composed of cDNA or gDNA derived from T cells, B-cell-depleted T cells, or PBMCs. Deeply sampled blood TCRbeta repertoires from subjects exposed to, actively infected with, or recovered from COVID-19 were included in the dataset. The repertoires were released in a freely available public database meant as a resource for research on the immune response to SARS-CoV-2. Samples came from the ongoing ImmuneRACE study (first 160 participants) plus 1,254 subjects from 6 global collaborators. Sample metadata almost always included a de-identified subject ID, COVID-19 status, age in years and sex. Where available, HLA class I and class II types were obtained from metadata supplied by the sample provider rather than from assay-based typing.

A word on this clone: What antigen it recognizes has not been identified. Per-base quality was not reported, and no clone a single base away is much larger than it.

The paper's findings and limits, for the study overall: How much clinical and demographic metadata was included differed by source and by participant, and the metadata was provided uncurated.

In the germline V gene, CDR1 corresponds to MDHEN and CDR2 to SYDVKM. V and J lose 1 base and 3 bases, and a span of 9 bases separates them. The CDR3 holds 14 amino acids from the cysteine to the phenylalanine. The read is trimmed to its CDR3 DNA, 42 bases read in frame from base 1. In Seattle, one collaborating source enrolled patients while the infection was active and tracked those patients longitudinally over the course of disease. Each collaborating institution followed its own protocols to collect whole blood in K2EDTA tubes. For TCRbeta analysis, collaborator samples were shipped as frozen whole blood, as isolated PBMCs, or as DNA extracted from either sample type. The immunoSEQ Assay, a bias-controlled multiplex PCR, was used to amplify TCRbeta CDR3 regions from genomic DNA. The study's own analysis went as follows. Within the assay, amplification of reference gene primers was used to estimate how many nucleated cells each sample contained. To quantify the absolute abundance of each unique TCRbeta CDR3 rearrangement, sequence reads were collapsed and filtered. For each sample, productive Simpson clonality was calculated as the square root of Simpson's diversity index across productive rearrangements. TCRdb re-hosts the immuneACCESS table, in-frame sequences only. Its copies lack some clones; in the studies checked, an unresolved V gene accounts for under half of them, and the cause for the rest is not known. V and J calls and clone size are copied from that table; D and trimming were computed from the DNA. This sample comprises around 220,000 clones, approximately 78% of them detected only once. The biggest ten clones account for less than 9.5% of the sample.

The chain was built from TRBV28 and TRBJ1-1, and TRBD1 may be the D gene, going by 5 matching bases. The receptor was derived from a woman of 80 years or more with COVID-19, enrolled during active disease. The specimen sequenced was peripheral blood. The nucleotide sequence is TGTGCCAGCAGTTTATTGGCCAGGGACACTGAAGCTTTCTTT. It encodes CASSLLARDTEAFF.